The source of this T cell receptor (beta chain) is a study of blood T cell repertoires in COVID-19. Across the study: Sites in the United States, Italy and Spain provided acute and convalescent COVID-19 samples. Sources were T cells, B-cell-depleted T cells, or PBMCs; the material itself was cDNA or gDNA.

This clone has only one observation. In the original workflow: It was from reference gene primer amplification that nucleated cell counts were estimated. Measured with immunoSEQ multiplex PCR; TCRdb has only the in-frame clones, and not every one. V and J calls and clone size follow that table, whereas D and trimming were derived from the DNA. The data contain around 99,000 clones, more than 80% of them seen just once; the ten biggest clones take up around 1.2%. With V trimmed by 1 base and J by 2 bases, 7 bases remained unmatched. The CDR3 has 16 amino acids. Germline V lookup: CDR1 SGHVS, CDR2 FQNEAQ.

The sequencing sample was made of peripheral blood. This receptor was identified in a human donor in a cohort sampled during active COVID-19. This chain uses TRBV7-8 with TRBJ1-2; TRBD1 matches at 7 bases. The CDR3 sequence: CASSLERAGGNYGYTF. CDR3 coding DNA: TGTGCCAGCAGCTTAGAACGGGCAGGGGGGAACTATGGCTACACCTTC.